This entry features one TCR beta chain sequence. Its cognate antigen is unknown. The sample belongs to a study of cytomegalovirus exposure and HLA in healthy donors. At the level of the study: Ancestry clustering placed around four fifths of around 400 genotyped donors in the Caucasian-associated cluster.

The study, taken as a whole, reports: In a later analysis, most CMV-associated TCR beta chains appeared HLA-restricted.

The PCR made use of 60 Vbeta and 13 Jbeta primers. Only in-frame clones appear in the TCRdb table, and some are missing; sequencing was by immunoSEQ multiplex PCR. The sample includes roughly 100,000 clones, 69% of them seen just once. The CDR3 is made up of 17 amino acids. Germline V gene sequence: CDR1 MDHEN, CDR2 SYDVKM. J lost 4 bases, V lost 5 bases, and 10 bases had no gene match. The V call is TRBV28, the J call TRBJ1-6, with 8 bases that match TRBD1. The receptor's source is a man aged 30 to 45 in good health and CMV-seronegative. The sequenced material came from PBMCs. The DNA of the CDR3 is TGTGCCAGCAGTCCGAGACAGGGGCTAACATATAATTCACCCCTCCACTTT. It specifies CASSPRQGLTYNSPLHF.